This TCR beta chain was recovered during a study of cytomegalovirus exposure and HLA in healthy donors. Study outcomes and limitations: Cytomegalovirus association was listed for around 180 TCR beta chains.

The CDR3 loop spans 20 amino acids. A note on this clone: What it binds is not known.

Sequencing used immunoSEQ multiplex PCR; TCRdb keeps in-frame clones, though not all of them. The data hold about 120,000 clones, with roughly 90% observed a single time. The J gene is TRBJ2-3, the V gene TRBV21-1; the DNA was not used to check the table's D call, TRBD2. TRBV21-1 is shown as a pseudogene. This sequence originates from a woman aged 18 to 35 in good health and CMV-seropositive. Sequencing used PBMCs. Here the CDR3 DNA reads TGTGCCAGCAGCAAAGCGCTGGGGACTAGCGGGGATCCCCTCACAGATACGCAGTATTTT. It specifies CASSKALGTSGDPLTDTQYF.